These 8 T cell receptor beta chains were all obtained from the same sample, sequenced in a study of graft-versus-host responses after intestinal transplantation. Here immunoSEQ multiplex PCR was the method, and the copy in TCRdb shows in-frame clones only, minus some. Seen here are around 100,000 clones, 90% to 95% observed once, and the top ten hold 1% to 1.5%. Their target antigens are unknown. The input for sequencing was unstimulated CD8+ T cells sorted from spleen or lymph node cells, taken before intestinal transplant. The receptors were sampled from a human donor who received an intestinal transplant.

The CDR3 DNA reads TGTGCCACCAGCAGCGGCAGGCTAGTTCAGAACCAGTACTTC. It codes for CATSSGRLVQNQYF. The rearrangement links TRBV15 to TRBJ2-5; D remains unclear. The V and J ends lost 3 bases and 10 bases respectively, with 18 bases between them. Germline V lookup: CDR1 LNHNV, CDR2 YYDKDF (reference sequence). This CDR3 has 14 residues.

This chain connects TRBV10-3 to TRBJ1-4; D call uncertain. From germline, CDR1 is ENHRY and CDR2 SYGVKD. This CDR3 has 12 residues. The V end was cut by 6 bases, the J end by 5 bases, with 7 bases between. CDR3 protein: CAISDGNEKLFF. The DNA of the CDR3 is TGTGCCATCAGCGACGGAAATGAAAAACTGTTTTTT.

As regards this clone: The same CDR3 arises from other DNA sequences in this sample as well. V gene TRBV18 combines with J gene TRBJ1-1; D remains unclear. Germline loops: CDR1 KGHSH, CDR2 LQKENI. V lost 0 bases to trimming and J lost 2 bases, with 7 bases between them. The CDR3 has 14 residues. For the CDR3, the DNA is TGTGCCAGCTCACCACCTGACGGAAACACTGAAGCTTTCTTT. This translates into CASSPPDGNTEAFF.

CDR3 residues: CASSPDRLNTGELFF. The DNA for the CDR3 is TGCGCCAGCAGCCCGGACCGCTTGAACACCGGGGAGCTGTTTTTT. This chain links TRBV4-1 with TRBJ2-2; D is undetermined. Between the trimmed V and J ends, which lost 4 bases and 1 base, there was a span of 10 bases. Germline V CDR1 and CDR2: MGHRA, YSYEKL. This CDR3 spans 15 amino acids.

The chain employs TRBV5-1 and TRBJ1-5; possible D gene TRBD1, 5 bases. The germline V gene has CDR1 SGHRS and CDR2 YFSETQ. The ends were cut back, 4 bases at V and 5 bases at J, with 13 bases in the middle. The CDR3 consists of 14 residues. CDR3 residues: CASSPRGGDQPQHF. For the CDR3, the DNA is TGCGCCAGCAGCCCTAGGGGAGGGGATCAGCCCCAGCATTTT.

The chain has TRBV2 and TRBJ2-7, with D tentatively TRBD2 (5 bases). The germline CDR1 and CDR2 sequences are SNHLY and FYNNEI. The CDR3 runs 14 residues. Between the trimmed V and J ends, which lost 3 bases and 3 bases, there was a span of 12 bases. The CDR3 region is CASSDAGVGYEQYF. Written as DNA, the CDR3 is TGTGCCAGCAGTGATGCGGGTGTGGGCTACGAGCAGTACTTC.

V and J are TRBV4-1 and TRBJ1-2, with D uncertain. The ends were cut back, 1 base at V and 2 bases at J, with 11 bases in the middle. Germline CDR1 is MGHRA and CDR2 is YSYEKL. This CDR3 is 15 amino acids long. CDR3 coding DNA: TGCGCCAGCAGCCAAGTCAGGCGCCACAACTATGGCTACACCTTC. Translated: CASSQVRRHNYGYTF.

The V and J genes are TRBV2 and TRBJ1-1; no firm D call. CDR1 SNHLY and CDR2 FYNNEI come from the germline V gene. There are 14 residues in the CDR3. V was clipped by 7 bases and J by 7 bases, with 19 bases between them. CDR3 coding DNA: TGTGCCAGCAACCCAGTTGGGGAGGTTGGTGAAGCTTTCTTT. This codes for CASNPVGEVGEAFF.